This TCR beta chain came from a study of shared clonotypes between healthy human individuals. Regarding the study as a whole: Relative to clonotypes present in all four donors, those not shared had lower generation probabilities.

As regards this clone: Its target is not known. It may be a read error: a sequence one base away is much more abundant.

Data came from immunoSEQ multiplex PCR; TCRdb stores just in-frame clones and leaves some out. The table lists more than 2 million clones, roughly 94% of them singletons. Trimming removed 5 bases from V and 0 bases from J; junction bases left unmatched: 3. This CDR3 spans 14 amino acids. Per the germline V gene, CDR1 is SGHNT and CDR2 is YENEEA. V usage is TRBV11-3 and J usage is TRBJ1-1, with TRBD1 matching over 7 bases. The sample comprised naive CD4+ T cells sorted from blood. The subset denotes: CD45RA+ positively selected. This receptor was taken from a man between 18 and 35 years old in good health. Here the CDR3 DNA reads TGTGCCAGCAGCCCCGGACAGGTGAACACTGAAGCTTTCTTT. Protein: CASSPGQVNTEAFF. Drawing the rest from reference TRBV11-3 and TRBJ1-1, the complete variable domain is EAGVVQSPRYKIIEKKQPVAFWCNPISGHNTLYWYLQNLGQGPELLIRYENEEAVDDSQLPKDRFSAERLKGVDSTLKIQPAELGDSAVYLCASSPGQVNTEAFFGQGTRLTVV.